This T cell receptor (beta chain) was recovered during a study of T cells in Graves' hyperthyroidism and ophthalmopathy. Exclusion of a patient resulted from uncontrolled infection, other autoimmune disease, pregnancy or lactation. Details on this clonotype: What it binds is not known.

Findings of the study overall: Appearing also in blood were most of the thyroid clonotypes expanded above 0.001.

Amplification targeted TCR beta CDR3 regions from RNA transcripts. The study used the HTBI primer set for a first-round RT-PCR of the TCR CDR3. One entry per CDR3 protein, called by TCRdb with MiXCR from the multiplex PCR reads. The sample consists of about 380,000 distinct CDR3 sequences, about 14% of them appearing once. The CDR3 spans 15 residues. The ends lost 5 bases at V and 5 bases at J; junction bases unmatched: 6. This clonotype was obtained from a woman aged 25 to 39 with Graves' ophthalmopathy. Sequencing was carried out using blood. The rearrangement links TRBV12-3 or TRBV12-4 to TRBJ2-1, with TRBD1 matching 10 bases. CDR3 sequence: CASSRQGAINNEQFF. The CDR3 bases are TGTGCCAGCAGTCGACAGGGGGCTATCAACAATGAGCAGTTCTTC.